The 32 T cell receptor beta chains below come from one sample, sequenced in a study of read filtering for tumor transcriptome and immune sequencing. Molecular barcoded adaptors covering alpha/delta and beta/gamma chains were used on 400 ng RNA. TCRdb analysed the reads with MiXCR anew, one entry per CDR3 protein. The sample lists over 45,000 distinct CDR3 sequences, less than 20% seen once, with 30% to 45% in the top ten. Sequenced sample: a population of CD138-negative cells sorted from bone marrow. These receptors were obtained from a donor aged 40 or older with multiple myeloma.

This sequence joins TRBV28 and TRBJ2-2; D gene uncertain. The CDR3 extends over 12 amino acids. CDR1 is MDHEN and CDR2 is SYDVKM in the germline V gene. Trimming cost V 6 bases and J 6 bases, with 8 bases left between them. The CDR3 here is CASSSAPGELFF. The CDR3 bases are TGTGCCAGCAGCTCCGCCCCCGGGGAGCTGTTTTTT.

About this clonotype itself: A single base is all that separates this from a far larger clone, so a read error is likely. V usage is TRBV4-3 and J usage is TRBJ2-7; D remains ambiguous. The germline V gene has CDR1 LGHNA and CDR2 YSLEER. Deletions cut 3 bases from V and 6 bases from J, with 15 bases between. The CDR3 spans 14 residues. CDR3 bases: TGCGCCAGCAGCCACCTGGGTTCCCCAGGCGAGCAGTACTTC. Its translation: CASSHLGSPGEQYF.

This clonotype has a count of ten or more. The rearrangement links TRBV29-1 to TRBJ2-2; TRBD1 is a possible D gene (6 bases). The CDR3 is made up of 16 amino acids. Trimming removed 4 bases from V and 2 bases from J, with 17 bases in between. Germline CDR1 SQVTM, CDR2 ANQGSEA. The CDR3 sequence: CSVVLNRDGNTGELFF. CDR3 sequence (DNA): TGCAGCGTTGTTTTGAACAGGGACGGAAACACCGGGGAGCTGTTTTTT.

This chain connects TRBV12-5 to TRBJ2-1; weak D call: TRBD2 (6 bases). Trimming took off 5 bases at V and 8 bases at J, with 13 bases between the two ends. The CDR3 covers 13 residues. Germline loops: CDR1 LGHNT, CDR2 FRNRAP. The DNA of the CDR3 is TGTGCTAGTGGTCGACTAGTTTGTGATGAGCAGTTCTTC. This sequence encodes CASGRLVCDEQFF.

This clonotype was observed many times. The V call is TRBV7-9, the J call TRBJ2-7; perhaps TRBD2 as D (5 bases). The CDR3 is 12 residues long. V lost 3 bases and J lost 4, with 7 bases in between. Germline values: CDR1 SEHNR, CDR2 FQNEAQ (reference sequence). The CDR3 here is CASSFTGYEQYF. For the CDR3, the DNA is TGTGCCAGCAGCTTTACGGGATACGAGCAGTACTTC. Full variable domain (outside the CDR3, taken from reference TRBV7-9 and TRBJ2-7): DTGVSQNPRHKITKRGQNVTFRCDPISEHNRLYWYRQTLGQGPEFLTYFQNEAQLEKSRLLSDRFSAERPKGSFSTLEIQRTEQGDSAMYLCASSFTGYEQYFGPGTRLTVT.

This clonotype was counted many times. The chain couples TRBV2 to TRBJ2-5; perhaps TRBD1 as D (5 bases). Germline CDR1 SNHLY, CDR2 FYNNEI. V was shortened by 6 bases and J by 2 bases, with 10 bases between the two germline ends. The CDR3 runs to 13 residues. CDR3 in DNA: TGTGCCAGCAGCGAAAGACAGCAAGAGACCCAGTACTTC. Its protein is CASSERQQETQYF.

This clonotype is judged medium-sized. The chain carries TRBV9 and TRBJ2-1, with a tentative D call TRBD2 (6 bases). There are 15 residues in the CDR3. V lost 3 bases to trimming and J lost 4 bases, with 14 bases between them. Looked up from germline, CDR1 is SGDLS and CDR2 is YYNGEE. In nucleotides, the CDR3 is TGTGCCAGCAGCGACCGCGGGGAGAAGTACAATGAGCAGTTCTTC. Its protein product is CASSDRGEKYNEQFF.

This clonotype was counted at least ten times. The chain couples TRBV6-5 to TRBJ2-3; TRBD2 might be the D (5 bases). This CDR3 spans 14 amino acids. From germline, CDR1 is MNHEY and CDR2 SVGAGI. Trimming shortened V by 4 bases and J by 1 base, and 9 bases separated the two germline ends. The CDR3 DNA reads as TGTGCCAGCAGTTTTGGACTTGGCACAGATACGCAGTATTTT. Translated, it gives CASSFGLGTDTQYF.

This clonotype was seen only a few times. A much larger clone lies a single base off, so this may be a read error. V gene TRBV12-3 or TRBV12-4 combines with J gene TRBJ1-2, with D possibly matching TRBD1 (5 bases). The CDR3 consists of 13 residues. The ends were cut back, 5 bases at V and 4 bases at J, with 11 bases in the middle. The CDR3 nucleotides read TGTGCCAGCAGTACCTCAGGGCTCTATGGCTACACCTTC. Protein product: CASSTSGLYGYTF.

Ten or more counts support this clonotype. This rearrangement joins TRBV4-1 to TRBJ2-7; 10 positions agree with TRBD2. Per germline, CDR1 MGHRA and CDR2 YSYEKL. The CDR3 contains 17 residues. With V trimmed by 0 bases and J by 2 bases, 7 bases remained unmatched. The CDR3 protein is CASSQDRLAGAPYEQYF. The CDR3, as DNA: TGCGCCAGCAGCCAAGATCGGCTAGCGGGAGCCCCCTACGAGCAGTACTTC.

The chain is built from TRBV12-3 or TRBV12-4 and TRBJ1-1; maybe TRBD1 (5 bases). This CDR3 has 12 residues. V shed 8 bases and J shed 7 bases, with 14 bases lying between them. CDR3 coding DNA: TGTGCCAGCGACAATCTCGACAGTGAAGCTTTCTTT. Its translation: CASDNLDSEAFF.

This clonotype was seen a few times. A far larger clone differs by one base, so this is likely a read error. This chain links TRBV9 with TRBJ1-4; unclear D gene. Germline values: CDR1 SGDLS, CDR2 YYNGEE. The length of the CDR3 is 17 residues. The CDR3 sequence: CASSVDGLAGATDTLYF. As DNA, the CDR3 is TGTGCCAGCAGCGTAGATGGACTAGCGGGAGCCACAGATACGCTGTATTTT.

A remark on this clonotype: A read error is likely, as this CDR3 ends without the conserved phenylalanine or tryptophan. The genes are TRBV9 and TRBJ2-2; TRBD1 matches at 12 bases. V lost 3 bases and J lost 4; bases outside the gene matches: 1. This CDR3 has 15 residues. Germline V lookup: CDR1 SGDLS, CDR2 YYNGEE. The CDR3 sequence is CASSAGQGATGELFS. The CDR3 DNA reads as TGTGCCAGCAGCGCGGGACAGGGGGCCACCGGGGAGCTGTTTTCT.

The table lists this clonotype with many counts. This chain links TRBV2 with TRBJ2-1; 10 nucleotides line up with TRBD2. The CDR3 spans 15 residues. The germline gives CDR1 SNHLY, CDR2 FYNNEI. The V gene end was trimmed by 3 bases and the J gene end by 2 bases; junction bases not matched to a gene: 1. The CDR3 nucleotides read TGTGCCAGCAGTGATGGACTAGCGGCCTACAATGAGCAGTTCTTC. Translating it yields CASSDGLAAYNEQFF.

This clonotype was counted ten times or more. CDR3 loop: CSATPRGRFGYEQYF. The CDR3 DNA follows: TGCAGTGCTACTCCCCGGGGGAGGTTTGGCTACGAGCAGTACTTC. The V gene is TRBV20-1, the J gene TRBJ2-7, with a tentative D call TRBD2 (6 bases). V lost 4 bases and J 3 bases, leaving 19 bases between the germline ends. In germline, CDR1 is DFQATT, CDR2 SNEGSKA (reference sequence). This CDR3 has 15 amino acids.

The table lists this clonotype with many counts. V gene TRBV6-5 combines with J gene TRBJ1-1, with TRBD1 matching 9 bases. J was trimmed by 4 bases and V by 7 bases; bases with no gene match: 7. The CDR3 runs 14 residues. Germline V CDR1 and CDR2: MNHEY, SVGAGI. DNA of the CDR3: TGTGCCAGCAAACCGGGACAGGGCTCCACTGAAGCTTTCTTT. It specifies CASKPGQGSTEAFF.

Of note for this clonotype: A clone one base away is much larger, so this may be a read error. The rearrangement uses TRBV19 and TRBJ2-7; 9 nucleotides align to TRBD1. Germline loops: CDR1 LNHDA, CDR2 SQIVND (reference sequence). The CDR3 covers 14 residues. The J segment lost 5 bases and the V segment lost 6 bases, leaving 8 bases of the junction unmatched. Here the CDR3 reads CASRTGGLANEQYF. In nucleotides, the CDR3 is TGTGCCAGTAGAACAGGGGGCCTTGCCAACGAGCAGTACTTC.

This clonotype was observed many times. The chain has TRBV4-1 and TRBJ1-2, with D possibly TRBD1 on 5 matching bases. This CDR3 has 16 amino acids. Germline-derived CDR1 and CDR2 are MGHRA and YSYEKL. V was shortened by 0 bases and J by 4 bases, with 15 bases between the two germline ends. CDR3 in amino acids: CASSQDWRGSIYGYTF. For the CDR3, the DNA is TGCGCCAGCAGCCAAGATTGGCGGGGGAGTATCTATGGCTACACCTTC.

Ten or more counts support this clonotype. The chain recombines TRBV29-1 with TRBJ1-1, with 8 bases aligning to TRBD1. The trim removed 6 bases at V and 6 bases at J, leaving 6 bases unmatched. This CDR3 comprises 12 residues. The germline CDR1 and CDR2 sequences are SQVTM and ANQGSEA. The DNA of the CDR3 is TGCAGCGTCGGGACAGGAGGGGCTGAAGCTTTCTTT. This encodes CSVGTGGAEAFF.

This clonotype appeared many times. This rearrangement joins TRBV7-2 to TRBJ2-3; D is perhaps TRBD1 or TRBD2 (5 bases each). V lost 5 bases, J lost 3 bases, and 9 bases lay in between. Germline assignment: CDR1 SGHTA and CDR2 FQGNSA. The CDR3 sequence is 13 residues long. The CDR3 reads CASSLGGTDTQYF. The CDR3 nucleotides read TGTGCCAGCAGCCTTGGGGGTACAGATACGCAGTATTTT.

This clonotype was seen ten or more times. The genes are TRBV4-2 and TRBJ2-7; 9 nucleotides agree with TRBD2. Germline-derived CDR1 and CDR2 are LGHNA and YNFKEQ. The ends lost 0 bases at V and 4 bases at J; junction bases unmatched: 4. The CDR3 totals 15 residues. The CDR3 reads CASSQDVSGSYEQYF. CDR3 in DNA: TGTGCCAGCAGCCAAGATGTTAGCGGGAGTTACGAGCAGTACTTC.

This clonotype was picked up many times. V usage is TRBV29-1 and J usage is TRBJ2-2; 7 positions match TRBD1. This CDR3 has 12 amino acids. CDR1 is SQVTM, CDR2 ANQGSEA, per germline. Trimming took 7 bases from V and 5 from J; bases not matched to a gene: 4. The CDR3 loop reads CSGDRGTGELFF. The CDR3 region has the DNA TGCAGCGGGGACAGAGGGACCGGGGAGCTGTTTTTT.

At least ten counts were recorded for this clonotype. This chain connects TRBV27 to TRBJ1-1; D unresolved. Trimming removed 8 bases from V and 3 bases from J, with 16 bases in between. Germline-derived CDR1 and CDR2 are MNHEY and SMNVEV (reference sequence). The CDR3 is 14 residues long. The CDR3 DNA sequence: TGTGCCAGCTTACGGGTGTACGGGGACACTGAAGCTTTCTTT. It translates to CASLRVYGDTEAFF.

This clonotype was counted many times. V usage is TRBV6-2 or TRBV6-3 and J usage is TRBJ2-7, with D possibly TRBD2 on 6 matching bases. This CDR3 contains 15 residues. Germline CDR1 MNHEY, CDR2 SVGEGT. V lost 6 bases and J lost 1, with 16 bases in between. The CDR3 region has the DNA TGTGCCAGCAGACGGGGCGGGATCAGATCCTACGAGCAGTACTTC. The encoded protein is CASRRGGIRSYEQYF.

This clonotype occurred many times. The J gene is TRBJ2-3, the V gene TRBV20-1, with a tentative D call TRBD2 (6 bases). Trimming shortened V by 1 base and J by 6 bases, and 14 bases separated the two germline ends. The CDR3 is 14 residues long. The V gene's germline CDR1 is DFQATT and CDR2 SNEGSKA (reference sequence). The CDR3 coding sequence is TGCAGTGCTAGAGGCGGGGTTTCAGACGATACGCAGTATTTT. Its translation is CSARGGVSDDTQYF.

The chain combines TRBV10-3 with TRBJ2-7; the D is unclear. Per the germline V gene, CDR1 is ENHRY and CDR2 is SYGVKD. V was shortened by 4 bases and J by 4 bases, with 11 bases between the two germline ends. This CDR3 is built from 13 residues. Here the CDR3 DNA reads TGTGCCATCAGTGTGGCGGAGTTGTACGAGCAGTACTTC. It specifies CAISVAELYEQYF.

This clonotype was observed at least ten times. This chain joins TRBV10-3 and TRBJ2-1; D gene unclear. The ends were cut back, 6 bases at V and 6 bases at J, with 6 bases in the middle. This CDR3 is 11 amino acids long. Per the germline V gene, CDR1 is ENHRY and CDR2 is SYGVKD. The CDR3 region is CAIRGSNEQFF. The CDR3 DNA is TGTGCCATCAGGGGCAGCAATGAGCAGTTCTTC.

This clonotype appeared many times. V and J are TRBV7-2 and TRBJ2-1; 10 positions match TRBD2. The V segment lost 5 bases and the J segment 8 bases; nucleotides outside the gene matches: 9. Germline V CDR1 and CDR2: SGHTA, FQGNSA. The CDR3 totals 15 residues. CDR3 in amino acids: CASSKSSGRFDEQFF. CDR3 bases: TGTGCCAGCAGCAAATCTAGCGGGAGATTCGATGAGCAGTTCTTC.

The chain joins TRBV4-2 to TRBJ2-5; 14 positions agree with TRBD2. The CDR3 length is 17 residues. Trimming removed 4 bases from V and 5 bases from J; junction bases left unmatched: 9. Germline CDR1 is LGHNA and CDR2 is YNFKEQ. As DNA, the CDR3 is TGTGCCAGCAGCCCCTCGACTAGCGGGAGGGCCGGGGAGACCCAGTACTTC. The encoded protein is CASSPSTSGRAGETQYF.

This clonotype has a count of ten or more. The rearrangement uses TRBV30 and TRBJ1-5, with D hard to call. The CDR3 contains 13 residues. V shed 0 bases and J shed 2 bases, with 5 bases lying between them. CDR1 is GTSNPN, CDR2 SVGIG, per germline (reference sequence). In DNA form, the CDR3 reads TGTGCCTGGAGTGTTGCGGGCAATCAGCCCCAGCATTTT. This sequence encodes CAWSVAGNQPQHF.

J is TRBJ1-5 and V is TRBV12-3 or TRBV12-4; 7 bases are a match to TRBD1. This CDR3 comprises 15 residues. With V trimmed by 3 bases and J by 4 bases, 6 bases remained unmatched. The CDR3 is CASSFSGGGNQPQHF. CDR3 nucleotides: TGTGCCAGCAGTTTTTCAGGGGGAGGGAATCAGCCCCAGCATTTT.

This clonotype was seen many times. The gene calls are TRBV18 and TRBJ2-5, with D perhaps being TRBD1 or TRBD2 (5 bases each). Germline loops: CDR1 KGHSH, CDR2 LQKENI. This CDR3 has 14 residues. V was cut by 3 bases and J by 5 bases, with 13 bases left in between. The CDR3 bases are TGTGCCAGCTCACCCTGGGACGGCGGGGAGACCCAGTACTTC. It translates to CASSPWDGGETQYF. The whole variable domain, remainder taken from reference TRBV18 and TRBJ2-5, is NAGVMQNPRHLVRRRGQEARLRCSPMKGHSHVYWYRQLPEEGLKFMVYLQKENIIDESGMPKERFSAEFPKEGPSILRIQQVVRGDSAAYFCASSPWDGGETQYFGPGTRLLVL.